The entry below describes one T cell receptor (beta chain). Authors' methods: Reference gene primers were amplified, and this amplification served to estimate nucleated cell counts. Using immunoSEQ multiplex PCR, the repertoire was profiled, and TCRdb retains in-frame clones only, with some absent. V and J calls plus clone size are reproduced from that table; the DNA served to infer D and trimming. Found here are about 170,000 clones, about 88% of them singletons; the top ten hold 0.7% to 0.9%. These data are taken from a study of blood T cell repertoires in COVID-19. Germline loops: CDR1 ENHRY, CDR2 SYGVKD. V shed 3 bases and J shed 9 bases, with 9 bases lying between them. The CDR3 is made up of 12 amino acids.

This chain joins TRBV10-3 and TRBJ2-1; D perhaps matches TRBD1 (6 bases). The sequencing sample was made of PBMCs or T cells enriched from blood (not recorded which). The receptor comes from a woman aged 18-30 years who had recovered from COVID-19. This CDR3 is CAISERGGEQFF. In nucleotides, the CDR3 is TGTGCCATCAGTGAAAGAGGGGGTGAGCAGTTCTTC.